Listed below are T cell receptor beta chains from one sample, sequenced in a study of control samples from healthy donors and cancer patients. Sequenced by immunoSEQ multiplex PCR; TCRdb stores in-frame clones only, minus some. The table includes approximately 68,000 clones, around 80% detected once. The sequencing sample was made of blood. The source is a man aged 60 to 69 in good health. CDR3s include the opening cysteine and the closing phenylalanine or tryptophan. The order of the fields is CDR3 DNA, CDR3 protein, J gene, D gene, V gene, clone size. The D gene is left open where the match is weak. Size tells how often a clone was seen (once, few, many) or the class of an expanded clone, and some rows leave it out.

TGTGCCAGCAGTGAATTGGGGGGTGAGCAGTTCTTC	CASSELGGEQFF	TRBJ2-1	NA	TRBV2	NA
TGTGCCAGCAGCCCCCGGGGCAGGGCTATCGACAATGAGCAGTTCTTC	CASSPRGRAIDNEQFF	TRBJ2-1	NA	TRBV7-3	NA
TGTGCCAGCTCAAACACTCTATCAGCCGCGGGGAATGAGCAGTTCTTC	CASSNTLSAAGNEQFF	TRBJ2-1	NA	TRBV18	NA
TGTGCCAGTAGCACCGGGACTAGTTTTCGAGAGACCCAGTACTTC	CASSTGTSFRETQYF	TRBJ2-5	TRBD2	TRBV19	NA
TGCGCCAGCAGCCACGGGGTAGCGGGAGACTCCGGGGCCAACGTCCTGACTTTC	CASSHGVAGDSGANVLTF	TRBJ2-6	TRBD2	TRBV4-3	medium-sized
TGTGCCAGCAGTTACTTAGGAGCGAAATCATCCGGGGAGCTGTTTTTT	CASSYLGAKSSGELFF	TRBJ2-2	NA	TRBV6-2/TRBV6-3	NA
TGTGCCAGCAGTTTAAAAAGGTGGGACCCCGGTAATGAGCAGTTCTTC	CASSLKRWDPGNEQFF	TRBJ2-1	NA	TRBV28	NA
TGTGCCACCAGCAGAGATTTAGGAGGCAGCAATCAGCCCCAGCATTTT	CATSRDLGGSNQPQHF	TRBJ1-5	NA	TRBV15	NA
TGTGCCTGGAGTGTACTAAGGGGGCGGACTGAAGCTTTCTTT	CAWSVLRGRTEAFF	TRBJ1-1	TRBD1	TRBV30	NA
TGTGCCAGCAGCTATAGCGGGTACAATGAGCAGTTCTTC	CASSYSGYNEQFF	TRBJ2-1	TRBD2	TRBV7-9	few
TGTGCCAGCGGGAGGGGGACTAGAAATGAGCAGTTCTTC	CASGRGTRNEQFF	TRBJ2-1	TRBD2	TRBV7-3	NA
TGTGCCAGCAGCTCCCTGGGGGGGAGCTCCTACAATGAGCAGTTCTTC	CASSSLGGSSYNEQFF	TRBJ2-1	TRBD2	TRBV7-9	NA
TGTGCCAGCATGTTAGCTGCTTCAACCTACGAGCAGTACTTC	CASMLAASTYEQYF	TRBJ2-7	NA	TRBV27	once
TGTGCCAGCAGGGAGACAGGGGGAGCCTACGAGCAGTACTTC	CASRETGGAYEQYF	TRBJ2-7	TRBD1	TRBV6-5	few
TGTGCCAGCAGTGAGACAGGGGGTTATGGCTACACCTTC	CASSETGGYGYTF	TRBJ1-2	TRBD1	TRBV2	once
TGTGCCAGCAGTGAACGAGCGGGCTCAGGGGCGAGCACAGATACGCAGTATTTT	CASSERAGSGASTDTQYF	TRBJ2-3	NA	TRBV6-1	NA
TGTGCCAGCACCCCCTCTGCGCCAAACAATCAGCCCCAGCATTTT	CASTPSAPNNQPQHF	TRBJ1-5	NA	TRBV28	NA
TGCAGCGTGGCGGGGGGCTATGGCTACACCTTC	CSVAGGYGYTF	TRBJ1-2	NA	TRBV29-1	NA
TGCGCCAGCAGCCAAGAATACCGCGTTGGCGAGCAGTACTTC	CASSQEYRVGEQYF	TRBJ2-7	NA	TRBV4-3	NA
TGTGCCAGCAGCGTAGCTTGGGAAAACTACAATGAGCAGTTCTTC	CASSVAWENYNEQFF	TRBJ2-1	NA	TRBV9	NA
TGTGCCAGCAGGGGTACGGCCCAAGAGACCCAGTACTTC	CASRGTAQETQYF	TRBJ2-5	NA	TRBV25-1	once
TGTGCCAGCAGTGTACGGGGACAGGGAAACACCATATATTTT	CASSVRGQGNTIYF	TRBJ1-3	TRBD1	TRBV2	NA
TGTGCCAGCAGCCGGGAGAGTGAGACCCAGTACTTC	CASSRESETQYF	TRBJ2-5	NA	TRBV14	NA
TGTGCCAGCAGTGAAGCGGGAGTAAGAGAGACCCAGTACTTC	CASSEAGVRETQYF	TRBJ2-5	TRBD2	TRBV9	NA
TGCAGCGTTGAAGCTCCGGGATCCATGGCGGGGACCCAGTACTTC	CSVEAPGSMAGTQYF	TRBJ2-5	NA	TRBV29-1	NA
TGTGCCACCAGTAAAGCGGGAGGGTCGAGCAATGAGCAGTTCTTC	CATSKAGGSSNEQFF	TRBJ2-1	TRBD2	TRBV24-1	few
TGTGCCAGCAGTTACTCTTCCAGATACAATGAGCAGTTCTTC	CASSYSSRYNEQFF	TRBJ2-1	NA	TRBV6-5	NA
TGTGCCAGCAGCCAAGATTGGGGAGCCAGCAATGAAAAACTGTTTTTT	CASSQDWGASNEKLFF	TRBJ1-4	NA	TRBV14	once
TGTGCCACCAGCGCCCGGGACACTAATCAGCCCCAGCATTTT	CATSARDTNQPQHF	TRBJ1-5	NA	TRBV15	NA
TGTGCCAGCAGCTCCACGGGGACAGGTAAACGGCAGAACTTC	CASSSTGTGKRQNF	TRBJ2-7	TRBD1	TRBV13	NA
TGTGCCAGCAGACACCTCGGGGCAGGCTTGGATAAGCAGTTCTTC	CASRHLGAGLDKQFF	TRBJ2-1	NA	TRBV6-5	NA
TGTGCCAGCATTCCGGGGACAGGCCTAAACGGCCCCTACAATGAGCAGTTCTTC	CASIPGTGLNGPYNEQFF	TRBJ2-1	TRBD1	TRBV7-9	NA
TGCGCCAGCAGCCATGGACAGGGGTACGAGCAGTACTTC	CASSHGQGYEQYF	TRBJ2-7	TRBD1	TRBV5-1	few
TGTGCCAGCAGTGGACAGGGGCTGGCTGAAGCTTTCTTT	CASSGQGLAEAFF	TRBJ1-1	TRBD1	TRBV2	NA
TGTGCCAGCAGCTTGGCTGGCGGGAACTACAATGAGCAGTTCTTC	CASSLAGGNYNEQFF	TRBJ2-1	NA	TRBV5-4	NA
TGTGCCAGCAGCTTAGGGAATAATAATGAAAAACTGTTTTTT	CASSLGNNNEKLFF	TRBJ1-4	NA	TRBV7-9	NA
TGTGCCAGCAGTTCGGTGACCACAGGCACAGATACGCAGTATTTT	CASSSVTTGTDTQYF	TRBJ2-3	NA	TRBV6-5	NA